This TCR beta chain is drawn from a study of post-analysis software for immune sequencing data. Study-wide context: Courses of disease covered relapsing-remitting, secondary progressive and progressive-relapsing multiple sclerosis. Whole-study findings and limits: With TRBV5-6, TRBV5-1 and TRBV20-1 included, about five TRBV segments were more frequent in patients than in controls. Clustering by F measure revealed strong co-clustering among samples prepared together in one batch. Relative to controls, patients with multiple sclerosis showed significantly lower normalized Chao1 diversity.

Germline CDR1 and CDR2: DFQATT and SNEGSKA (reference sequence). The V and J ends lost 3 bases and 1 base, in that order; junction bases with no gene match: 4. The CDR3 covers 14 residues. Built from TCR beta cDNA, the libraries had unique molecular identifiers in them. Each CDR3 protein is one row after TCRdb ran MiXCR on the PCR reads. The top ten clones hold about 4.8% of a sample with some 890,000 distinct CDR3 sequences, approximately 50% of them seen once. Comment on this clonotype: Its antigen remains unknown.

The rearrangement uses TRBV20-1 and TRBJ2-7, with 9 bases aligning to TRBD1. The sample taken for sequencing was blood. This sequence originates from a girl aged 5-17 years with multiple sclerosis. The CDR3, as DNA: TGCAGTGCTAGTGACAGGGGGTCATCCTACGAGCAGTACTTC. Translation gives CSASDRGSSYEQYF.